The T cell receptor beta chain under discussion was sequenced for a study of CD8+CD57+ T cells in acquired aplastic anemia. About the research overall: Mean yield of DNA from sorted CD4+ and CD8+ cells was 2.5 to 4 ug. Researchers reported that healthy donors averaged approximately 9.8 million reads for CD4+ cells. Study outcomes and limitations: Patients and controls shared some 30 CD8+ CDR3 sequences, highly expressed in patients.

Profiling that covered TCR beta VDJ and CDR3 relied on genomic DNA as its template. TCRdb called the reads again in MiXCR, with one record for every CDR3 protein. The table includes 350,000 to 450,000 distinct CDR3 sequences, 65% to 75% detected once. This CDR3 region has 13 residues. Germline loops: CDR1 SGDLS, CDR2 YYNGEE. Deletions cut 4 bases from V and 7 bases from J, with 14 bases between. A note on this clonotype: Its antigen is not identified.

The chain couples TRBV9 to TRBJ1-2; D perhaps matches TRBD1 (5 bases). Sequencing used sorted CD4+, CD8+, or CD8+CD57+ T cells (not recorded which) from PBMCs. This TCR was sampled from a human donor in good health, serving as a control. CDR3 nucleotides: TGTGCCAGCAGCTTCGGGACTAGCGGTGGCTACACCTTC. Translated: CASSFGTSGGYTF.